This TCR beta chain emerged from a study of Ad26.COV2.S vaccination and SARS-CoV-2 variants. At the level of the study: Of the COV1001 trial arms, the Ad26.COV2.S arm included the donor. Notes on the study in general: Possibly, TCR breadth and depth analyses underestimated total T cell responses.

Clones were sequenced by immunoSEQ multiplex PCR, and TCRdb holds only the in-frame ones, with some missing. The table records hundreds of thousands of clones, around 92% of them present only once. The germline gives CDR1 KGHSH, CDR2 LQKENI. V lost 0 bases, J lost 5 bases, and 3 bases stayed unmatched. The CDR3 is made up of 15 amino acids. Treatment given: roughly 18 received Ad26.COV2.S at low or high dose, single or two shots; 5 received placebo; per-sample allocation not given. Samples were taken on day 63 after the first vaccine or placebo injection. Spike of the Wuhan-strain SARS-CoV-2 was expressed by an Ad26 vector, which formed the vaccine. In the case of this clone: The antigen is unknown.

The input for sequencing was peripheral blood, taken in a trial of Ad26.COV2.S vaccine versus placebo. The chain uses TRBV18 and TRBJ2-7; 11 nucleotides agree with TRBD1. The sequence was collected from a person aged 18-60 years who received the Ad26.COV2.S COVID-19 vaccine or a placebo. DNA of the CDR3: TGTGCCAGCTCACCACCGTGGACAGGGGGCAACGAGCAGTACTTC. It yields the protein CASSPPWTGGNEQYF.